The text below deals with one T cell receptor (beta chain). The record originates from a study of cytomegalovirus exposure and HLA in healthy donors. Primers: 60 Vbeta forward and 13 Jbeta reverse. TCRdb's table, derived via immunoSEQ multiplex PCR, lists solely in-frame clones and lacks some. The sample yields about 150,000 clones, 82% seen once. Unmatched junction bases numbered 3, after V lost 11 bases and J lost 4 bases. The CDR3 covers 11 residues. Germline V gene lookup returns CDR1 MNHNY and CDR2 SVGAGI (reference sequence). This sequence was found in a male donor in good health and CMV-seronegative. This chain joins TRBV6-6 and TRBJ2-5; 8 positions match TRBD1. Sample: PBMCs. CDR3 in DNA: TGTGCCGGAGGACAGGGAGAGACCCAGTACTTC. As protein: CAGGQGETQYF.